Listed below are T cell receptor beta chains from one sample, sequenced in a study of naive and memory T cell subsets. Using its own MiXCR run on the UMI-ligation and nested PCR reads, TCRdb lists one record per CDR3 protein. The sample has under 150,000 distinct CDR3 sequences; approximately 20% are singletons. The specimen was naive CD8+ T cells from blood. Receptors originate from a human donor in good health. Both conserved end residues are part of each CDR3. Each record gives: D gene, clone size, J gene, V gene, CDR3 protein, CDR3 DNA. D genes are given only for firm matches. The size field is filled for only some rows; it gives once, few, many or a size class.

NA,NA,TRBJ1-5,TRBV27,CASSLVGADQPQHF,TGTGCCAGCAGTTTAGTAGGGGCCGATCAGCCCCAGCATTTT
NA,NA,TRBJ2-5,TRBV12-5,CASGPPRAVGYQETQYF,TGTGCTAGTGGCCCCCCGAGAGCAGTGGGGTATCAAGAGACCCAGTACTTC
NA,NA,TRBJ1-1,TRBV4-1,CASSQEFREGTEAFF,TGCGCCAGCAGCCAAGAGTTCCGGGAGGGGACTGAAGCTTTCTTT
TRBD1,few,TRBJ2-1,TRBV24-1,CATSRGQYEQFF,TGTGCCACCAGTCGGGGACAGTATGAGCAGTTCTTC
NA,NA,TRBJ1-1,TRBV20-1,CSADGRMNTEAFF,TGCAGTGCCGACGGACGTATGAACACTGAAGCTTTCTTT
TRBD1,NA,TRBJ1-4,TRBV9,CASSPSVTGALFF,TGTGCCAGCAGCCCGAGTGTGACAGGGGCACTGTTTTTT
NA,NA,TRBJ1-2,TRBV7-9,CASSRPGAGGGVSYGYTF,TGTGCCAGCAGCCGACCGGGGGCCGGAGGCGGTGTCTCCTATGGCTACACCTTC
NA,NA,TRBJ2-5,TRBV7-9,CASSLAQATQETQYF,TGTGCCAGCAGCTTAGCACAGGCGACCCAAGAGACCCAGTACTTC
NA,few,TRBJ1-2,TRBV7-9,CASSPGGVIGYTF,TGTGCCAGCAGCCCCGGAGGGGTTATTGGCTACACCTTC
NA,NA,TRBJ2-3,TRBV18,CASSPERGTDTQYF,TGTGCCAGCTCACCTGAGCGAGGCACAGATACGCAGTATTTT
TRBD1,few,TRBJ2-7,TRBV28,CASIEGDRGPYEQYF,TGTGCCAGCATCGAAGGGGACAGGGGCCCCTACGAGCAGTACTTC